The rows below give T cell receptor beta chains drawn from one sample of a study of post-analysis software for immune sequencing data. TCRdb recomputed calls from the PCR reads with MiXCR, one row per CDR3 protein. This table has about 680,000 distinct CDR3 sequences, approximately 60% appearing once. Sequencing was done on a sample of blood. These receptors originate from a girl aged 2 to 10 with multiple sclerosis. The CDR3 runs from the conserved cysteine through the conserved F or W. D genes are given only for firm matches. Part of the rows lack a size; the others show once, few, many or a class for expanded clones.

d_call j_call clone_size v_call cdr3_aa cdr3_nt
NA TRBJ1-1 NA TRBV6-6 CASSYGPFSEAFF TGTGCCAGCAGTTACGGACCCTTCTCAGAAGCTTTCTTT
TRBD1 TRBJ1-2 few TRBV6-6 CASSQQGGNGYTF TGTGCCAGCAGTCAACAGGGGGGCAACGGCTACACCTTC
TRBD2 TRBJ2-3 NA TRBV29-1 CSVESGGYTQYF TGCAGCGTTGAAAGCGGGGGTTATACGCAGTATTTT
NA TRBJ1-5 few TRBV7-2 CASSLGGYGQPQHF TGTGCCAGCAGCTTAGGGGGGTACGGTCAGCCCCAGCATTTT
NA TRBJ2-1 NA TRBV11-2 CASSPLSGRYYNEQFF TGTGCCAGCAGCCCCCTCTCGGGACGGTACTACAATGAGCAGTTCTTC
NA TRBJ1-5 NA TRBV2 CASSEGHQVPQHF TGTGCCAGCAGTGAAGGCCATCAAGTCCCCCAGCATTTT
NA TRBJ1-1 NA TRBV4-3 CASSQEGRTEAFF TGCGCCAGCAGCCAAGAAGGACGTACTGAAGCTTTCTTT
NA TRBJ2-5 few TRBV29-1 CSVGGDQETQYF TGCAGCGTTGGAGGGGACCAAGAGACCCAGTACTTC
NA TRBJ2-1 NA TRBV10-2 CTSSETGNNEQFF TGCACCAGCAGTGAAACGGGAAACAATGAGCAGTTCTTC
NA TRBJ1-1 NA TRBV11-2 CASSLGDANTEAFF TGTGCCAGCAGCTTAGGTGACGCGAACACTGAAGCTTTCTTT
NA TRBJ2-7 NA TRBV10-1 CASSESIGALSYEQYF TGCGCCAGCAGTGAGTCAATCGGGGCCCTTTCCTACGAGCAGTACTTC
NA TRBJ2-7 NA TRBV3-1 CASSQDVPYEQYF TGTGCCAGCAGCCAAGATGTGCCCTACGAGCAGTACTTC
TRBD2 TRBJ2-3 NA TRBV7-2 CASSLPLREGPTDTQYF TGTGCCAGCAGCTTACCTTTGCGGGAGGGCCCGACAGATACGCAGTATTTT
TRBD1 TRBJ1-2 NA TRBV5-1 CASRNSTGYNYGYTF TGCGCCAGCAGGAACTCGACAGGGTACAACTATGGCTACACCTTC
TRBD1 TRBJ2-2 NA TRBV7-9 CASSLGQDRSGGELFF TGTGCCAGCAGCCTCGGACAGGACCGATCGGGCGGGGAGCTGTTTTTT
NA TRBJ2-4 few TRBV11-2 CASSWPRGIQYF TGTGCCAGCAGCTGGCCCCGGGGCATTCAGTACTTC
NA TRBJ2-5 few TRBV20-1 CSARNVGGETQYF TGCAGTGCTAGGAATGTAGGCGGAGAGACCCAGTACTTC
NA TRBJ2-6 NA TRBV29-1 CSALGQGLAGANVLTF TGCAGCGCCCTAGGGCAGGGCTTAGCTGGGGCCAACGTCCTGACTTTC
TRBD1 TRBJ2-1 NA TRBV24-1 CATSDTDRDEQFF TGTGCCACCAGTGATACCGACAGGGACGAGCAGTTCTTC
TRBD2 TRBJ2-4 NA TRBV4-1 CASSQGLAGGIAKNIQYF TGCGCCAGCAGCCAGGGACTAGCGGGAGGTATAGCCAAAAACATTCAGTACTTC
NA TRBJ1-6 once TRBV3-1 CASSPTMRSSPLHF TGTGCCAGCAGCCCCACCATGAGGAGTTCACCCCTCCACTTT
TRBD1 TRBJ1-2 NA TRBV15 CATSRDQGDGYTF TGTGCCACCAGCAGAGATCAGGGGGATGGCTACACCTTC